The clone carrying this T cell receptor beta chain counts as large. TCR beta cDNA was prepared out of roughly 450 ng total RNA by means of a constant-region primer. Generation of the TCR beta libraries relied on three nested multiplex PCR rounds using slightly modified ARM-PCR. Rounds one and two of PCR, each of roughly 10 cycles, were primed with TRBV1-TRBV30 forward primers and a C-beta reverse primer. Using its own MiXCR run on the multiplex PCR reads, TCRdb lists one record per CDR3 protein. The table records about 21,000 distinct CDR3 sequences, about three quarters of them present only once. The CDR3 runs to 12 residues. V lost 4 bases to trimming and J lost 8 bases, with 14 bases between them. From germline, CDR1 is SQVTM and CDR2 ANQGSEA. For each extraction, RNA and DNA were obtained together from about 19-30 mg of unsorted bulk tissue. These data belong to a study of tumor-infiltrating lymphocytes in primary liver carcinoma.

V gene TRBV29-1 combines with J gene TRBJ1-2; D gene unclear. Sequencing was done on a sample of liver tumor tissue from sampling region 1. Regarding subset: tumor region T1, superior pole. The clonotype comes from a woman in her 30s with primary liver carcinoma and hepatitis B virus infection. The CDR3 region has the DNA TGCAGCGTTGTCCATTGGGGTGGCGGCTACACCTTC. The encoded protein is CSVVHWGGGYTF.